This record concerns one T cell receptor beta chain sequence. Assay: immunoSEQ multiplex PCR; the TCRdb copy retains only in-frame clones and omits some. Here the sample spans around 420,000 clones, around 90% being singletons. This specimen comes from a study of blood T cell repertoires in COVID-19. CDR1 is SGHNT, CDR2 YYREEE, per germline (reference sequence). This CDR3 comprises 13 residues. Trimming cost V 2 bases and J 2 bases, with 8 bases left between them. V gene TRBV5-4 combines with J gene TRBJ2-7; a possible D gene is TRBD1 (5 bases). Sequencing was carried out using PBMCs or T cells enriched from blood (not recorded which). The source is a woman aged 40-49 years with acute COVID-19. Here the CDR3 DNA reads TGTGCCAGCAGCTTAGCACAGGCCTACGAGCAGTACTTC. Translation: CASSLAQAYEQYF.